This T cell receptor beta chain was found in a study of CD8+ T cells in alopecia areata. The sequencing template was cDNA reverse transcribed from extracted RNA. Sequencing used immunoSEQ multiplex PCR; TCRdb keeps in-frame clones, though not all of them. The sample includes fewer than 80,000 clones, roughly three fifths of them seen just once. Trimming left V 7 bases short and J 4 bases short, with 15 bases between. From germline, CDR1 is SNHLY and CDR2 FYNNEI. There are 14 residues in the CDR3. The rearrangement uses TRBV2 and TRBJ2-3; the D call may be TRBD1 or TRBD2 (6 bases each). This clonotype was obtained from a human donor with alopecia areata. Here the sequenced sample was CD8+ T cells sorted from blood, taken at week 0. CDR3 residues: CASIVGGWADTQYF. CDR3 DNA sequence: TGTGCCAGCATTGTAGGGGGGTGGGCAGATACGCAGTATTTT.